This T cell receptor beta chain was captured by sequencing in a study of OX40 agonist ivuxolimab in advanced cancers. Study details: Melanoma, hepatocellular carcinoma, head and neck or renal cell cancer occurred in dose-escalation patients. Findings and limits, study-wide: Specificity for antigen went undetermined in the expanded peripheral T cells. Among the least clonally expanded were partial responders at 0.1-3.0 mg/kg.

Remarks on this clone: Its antigen is undetermined.

The assay was immunoSEQ multiplex PCR, and TCRdb's table has in-frame clones only and misses some. The sample lists roughly 25,000 clones, around three quarters occurring once. CDR3 length: 12 amino acids. The germline V gene encodes CDR1 PRHDT and CDR2 FYEKMQ (reference sequence). The V gene lost 6 bases and the J gene lost 4 bases, with 9 bases spanning the gap. The TCR originated in an adult with an advanced solid tumor such as melanoma, head and neck, liver or kidney cancer. The chain joins TRBV13 to TRBJ1-2; D gene unclear. The specimen was CD4+ or CD8+ T cells sorted from blood, collected in a trial of the OX40 agonist ivuxolimab. The chain's CDR3 is CASSEIRYGYTF. DNA of the CDR3: TGTGCCAGCAGTGAAATTCGCTATGGCTACACCTTC. The whole variable domain, filled in from reference TRBV13 and TRBJ1-2, reads AAGVIQSPRHLIKEKRETATLKCYPIPRHDTVYWYQQGPGQDPQFLISFYEKMQSDKGSIPDRFSAQQFSDYHSELNMSSLELGDSALYFCASSEIRYGYTFGSGTRLTVV.